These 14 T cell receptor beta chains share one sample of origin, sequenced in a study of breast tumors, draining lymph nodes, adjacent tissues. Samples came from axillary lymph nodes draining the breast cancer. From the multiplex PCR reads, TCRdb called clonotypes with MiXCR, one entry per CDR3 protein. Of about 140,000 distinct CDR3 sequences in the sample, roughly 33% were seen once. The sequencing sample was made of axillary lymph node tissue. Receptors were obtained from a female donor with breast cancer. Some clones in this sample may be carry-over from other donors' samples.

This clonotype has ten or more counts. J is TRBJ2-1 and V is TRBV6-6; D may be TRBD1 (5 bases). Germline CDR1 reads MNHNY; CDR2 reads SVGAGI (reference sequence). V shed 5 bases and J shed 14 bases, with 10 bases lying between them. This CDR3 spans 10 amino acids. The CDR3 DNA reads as TGTGCCAGCAGTCAGGACACTAAGTTCTTC. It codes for CASSQDTKFF.

CDR3 nucleotide sequence: TGTGCCAGCACCCTACAGGGGATGAACACTGAAGCTTTCTTT. Residues: CASTLQGMNTEAFF. V gene TRBV5-4 combines with J gene TRBJ1-1; the match to TRBD1 covers 7 bases. Germline-derived CDR1 and CDR2 are SGHNT and YYREEE (reference sequence). The CDR3 sequence is 14 residues long. V lost 6 bases, J lost 0 bases, and 5 bases stayed unmatched.

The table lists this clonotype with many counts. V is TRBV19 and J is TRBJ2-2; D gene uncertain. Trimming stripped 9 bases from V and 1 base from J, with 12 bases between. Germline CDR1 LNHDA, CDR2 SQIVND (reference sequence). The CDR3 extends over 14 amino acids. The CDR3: CASRPNRNTGELFF. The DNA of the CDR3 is TGTGCCAGCAGACCTAACAGGAACACCGGGGAGCTGTTTTTT. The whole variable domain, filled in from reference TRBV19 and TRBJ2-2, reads DGGITQSPKYLFRKEGQNVTLSCEQNLNHDAMYWYRQDPGQGLRLIYYSQIVNDFQKGDIAEGYSVSREKKESFPLTVTSAQKNPTAFYLCASRPNRNTGELFFGEGSRLTVL.

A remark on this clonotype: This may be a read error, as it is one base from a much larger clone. The CDR3 sequence: CASSFGNPQPQHF. The CDR3 nucleotides are TGTGCCAGCAGCTTTGGGAACCCTCAGCCCCAGCATTTT. The chain joins TRBV5-8 to TRBJ1-5; no reliable D call. The CDR3 is 13 residues long. Germline V gene sequence: CDR1 SGHTS, CDR2 YDEGEE. Trimming cost V 2 bases and J 6 bases, with 9 bases left between them.

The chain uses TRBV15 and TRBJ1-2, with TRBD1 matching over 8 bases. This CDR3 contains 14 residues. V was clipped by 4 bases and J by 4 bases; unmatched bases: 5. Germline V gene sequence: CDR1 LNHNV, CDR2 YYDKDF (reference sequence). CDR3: CATSTRQGIYGYTF. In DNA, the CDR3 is TGTGCCACCAGCACTCGACAGGGGATCTATGGCTACACCTTC.

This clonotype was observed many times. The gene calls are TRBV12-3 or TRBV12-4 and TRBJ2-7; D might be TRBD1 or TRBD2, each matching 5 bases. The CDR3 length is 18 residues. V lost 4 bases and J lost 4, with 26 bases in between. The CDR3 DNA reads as TGTGCCAGCAGTTACGGCCACGAAGATGGGGGTTTGTTGTACGAGCAGTACGTC. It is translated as CASSYGHEDGGLLYEQYV.

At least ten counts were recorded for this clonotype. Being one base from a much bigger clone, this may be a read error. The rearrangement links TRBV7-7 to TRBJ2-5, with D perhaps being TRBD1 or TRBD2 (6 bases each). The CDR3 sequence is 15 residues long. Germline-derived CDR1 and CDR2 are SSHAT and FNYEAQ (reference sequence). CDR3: CASSINRVPGETQHF. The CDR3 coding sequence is TGTGCTAGCAGCATTAACAGGGTACCGGGGGAGACCCAGCACTTC.

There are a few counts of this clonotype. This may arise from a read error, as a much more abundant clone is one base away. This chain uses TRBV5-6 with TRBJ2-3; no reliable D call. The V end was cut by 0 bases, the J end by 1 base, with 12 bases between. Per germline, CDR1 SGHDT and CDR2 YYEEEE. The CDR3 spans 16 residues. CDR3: CASSLAVPAGTDTQYF. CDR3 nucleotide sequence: TGTGCCAGCAGCTTGGCCGTCCCAGCCGGCACAGATACGCAGTATTTT. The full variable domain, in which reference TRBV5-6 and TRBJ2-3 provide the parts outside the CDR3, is DAGVTQSPTHLIKTRGQQVTLRCSPKSGHDTVSWYQQALGQGPQFIFQYYEEEERQRGNFPDRFSGHQFPNYSSELNVNALLLGDSALYLCASSLAVPAGTDTQYFGPGTRLTVL.

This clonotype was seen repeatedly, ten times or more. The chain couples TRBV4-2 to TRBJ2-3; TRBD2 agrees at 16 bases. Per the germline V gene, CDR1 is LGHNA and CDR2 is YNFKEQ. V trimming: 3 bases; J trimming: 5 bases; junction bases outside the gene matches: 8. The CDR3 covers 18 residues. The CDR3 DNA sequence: TGTGCCAGCAGCCAGTCCGGGACTAGCGGGGGGGTAGTAGATACGCAGTATTTT. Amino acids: CASSQSGTSGGVVDTQYF.

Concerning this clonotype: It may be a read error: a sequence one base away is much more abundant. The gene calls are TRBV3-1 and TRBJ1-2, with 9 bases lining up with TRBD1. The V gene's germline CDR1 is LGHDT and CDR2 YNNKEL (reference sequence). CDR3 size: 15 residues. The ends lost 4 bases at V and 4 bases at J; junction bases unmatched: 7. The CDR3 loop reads CASSPGTGTCYGYTF. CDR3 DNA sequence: TGTGCCAGCAGCCCCGGGACAGGGACGTGCTATGGCTACACCTTC.

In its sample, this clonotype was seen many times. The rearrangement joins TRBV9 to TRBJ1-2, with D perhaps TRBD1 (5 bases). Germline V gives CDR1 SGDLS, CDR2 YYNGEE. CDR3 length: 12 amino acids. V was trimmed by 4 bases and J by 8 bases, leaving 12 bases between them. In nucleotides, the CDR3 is TGTGCCAGCAGCATATTCCCAGGGGGCTACACCTTC. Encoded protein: CASSIFPGGYTF.

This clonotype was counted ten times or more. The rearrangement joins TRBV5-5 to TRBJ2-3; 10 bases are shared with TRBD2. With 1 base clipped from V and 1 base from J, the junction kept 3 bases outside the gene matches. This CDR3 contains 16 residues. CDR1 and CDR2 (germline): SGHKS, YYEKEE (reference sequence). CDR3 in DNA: TGTGCCAGCAGCTTGTCTCTAGCGGGGGGCACAGATACGCAGTATTTT. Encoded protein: CASSLSLAGGTDTQYF.

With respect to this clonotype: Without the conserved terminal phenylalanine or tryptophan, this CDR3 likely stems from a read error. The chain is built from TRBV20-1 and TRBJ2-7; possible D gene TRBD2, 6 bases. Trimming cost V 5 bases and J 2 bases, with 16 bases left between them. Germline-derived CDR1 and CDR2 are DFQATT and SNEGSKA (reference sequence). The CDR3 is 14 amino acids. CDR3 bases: TGCAGTGCTCCTGCGGGGATGTCTACCTACGAGCAGTACCTC. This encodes CSAPAGMSTYEQYL.

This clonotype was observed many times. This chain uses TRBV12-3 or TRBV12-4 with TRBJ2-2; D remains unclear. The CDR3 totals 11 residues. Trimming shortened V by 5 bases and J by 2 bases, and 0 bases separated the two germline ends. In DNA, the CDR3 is TGTGCCAGCAGTAACACCGGGGAGCTGTTTTTT. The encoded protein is CASSNTGELFF.